The 18 T cell receptor beta chains below were found in one sample sequenced in a study of T cell repertoires in cytomegalovirus infection. TCRdb ran MiXCR on the reads and lists one entry per CDR3 protein. The sample yields 630,000 or so distinct CDR3 sequences, roughly 24% seen once. The sample comprised CD8+ T cells from PBMCs. The source of these receptors is a human donor in good health (CMV status not recorded). Some clones in this sample may be carry-over from other donors' samples.

This clonotype was recorded a few times. The chain joins TRBV28 to TRBJ2-7, with D possibly being TRBD1 or TRBD2 (6 bases each). The CDR3 has 12 amino acids. Germline CDR1 MDHEN, CDR2 SYDVKM. The CDR3 here is CVTRRGAYEQYV. The CDR3 bases are TGTGTAACCCGTAGGGGGGCCTACGAGCAGTACGTC.

This clonotype was recorded many times. The chain is built from TRBV7-6 and TRBJ1-5; no definite D call. V lost 5 bases, J lost 2 bases, and 13 bases lay in between. Germline-derived CDR1 and CDR2 are SGHVS and FNYEAQ. The CDR3 covers 15 residues. The CDR3 DNA sequence: TGTGCCAGCAGCCTGACCTATCGGGGCAATCAGCCCCAGCATTTT. It translates to CASSLTYRGNQPQHF.

Only a few counts were recorded for this clonotype. The rearrangement uses TRBV4-1 and TRBJ1-1; D is ambiguous. Germline CDR1 and CDR2: MGHRA and YSYEKL. The CDR3 loop spans 11 amino acids. Trimming cost V 0 bases and J 7 bases, with 3 bases left between them. Here the CDR3 DNA reads TGCGCCAGCAGCCAAGACCTTGAAGCTTTCTTT. As protein: CASSQDLEAFF.

This rearrangement joins TRBV28 to TRBJ1-4; the D is unclear. Trimming stripped 5 bases from V and 8 bases from J, with 9 bases between. Germline V gene lookup returns CDR1 MDHEN and CDR2 SYDVKM. The CDR3 has 12 residues. The CDR3 nucleotides read TGTGCCAGCAGTCCGGACGGGGAAAAACTGTTTTTT. This sequence encodes CASSPDGEKLFF.

The chain has TRBV20-1 and TRBJ2-3, with TRBD2 matching 11 bases. Germline lookup yields CDR1 DFQATT and CDR2 SNEGSKA (reference sequence). CDR3 length equals 15 residues. The CDR3 reads CSPNSGRGLPDTQYF. CDR3 DNA: TGCAGCCCCAATAGCGGGAGGGGCCTCCCAGATACGCAGTATTTT.

CDR3 sequence: CASSPGGVTQYF. CDR3 DNA: TGTGCCAGCAGCCCCGGGGGGGTTACGCAGTATTTT. The V call is TRBV14, the J call TRBJ2-3; TRBD2 agrees at 8 bases. The junction had 2 bases not matched to a gene; V was cut back by 4 bases and J by 8 bases. The length of the CDR3 is 12 residues. From germline, CDR1 is SGHDN and CDR2 FVKESK.

Many counts were recorded for this clonotype. The chain links TRBV7-9 to TRBJ2-2; 7 bases line up with TRBD2. This CDR3 is built from 16 residues. With 2 bases clipped from V and 5 bases from J, the junction kept 8 bases outside the gene matches. Germline CDR1 and CDR2: SEHNR and FQNEAQ (reference sequence). CDR3 nucleotides: TGTGCCAGCAGCTTAACTACCAGGGAGGGAACCGGGGAGCTGTTTTTT. Residues: CASSLTTREGTGELFF.

The chain recombines TRBV12-3 or TRBV12-4 with TRBJ1-3; D gene ambiguous. The germline V and J ends were trimmed by 9 bases and 0 bases, with 6 bases remaining between them. The CDR3 extends over 12 amino acids. The CDR3 here is CASQTSGNTIYF. In DNA form, the CDR3 reads TGTGCCAGTCAGACCTCTGGAAACACCATATATTTT.

This clonotype was detected a few times. The gene calls are TRBV27 and TRBJ1-5, with D unresolved. Germline-derived CDR1 and CDR2 are MNHEY and SMNVEV (reference sequence). V lost 3 bases and J lost 3, with 9 bases in between. The CDR3 is 14 amino acids. The CDR3 DNA is TGTGCCAGCAGTTTCGGGATCGCCAATCAGCCCCAGCATTTT. Translating it yields CASSFGIANQPQHF.

This clonotype was counted between two and nine times. The rearrangement uses TRBV20-1 and TRBJ2-1; tentatively, D is TRBD1 or TRBD2 (8 bases each). The CDR3 runs 17 residues. CDR1 is DFQATT and CDR2 is SNEGSKA in the germline V gene (reference sequence). V lost 6 bases and J lost 0, with 21 bases in between. CDR3 bases: TGCAGTGCCAGGGGGCTAGCGGGCCTGGGCTCCTACAATGAGCAGTTCTTC. Protein product: CSARGLAGLGSYNEQFF.

This clonotype has just a few counts. J is TRBJ2-7 and V is TRBV28, with D perhaps matching TRBD2 (6 bases). CDR3 length: 17 amino acids. Trimming took 1 base from V and 4 from J, leaving 20 bases between them. The germline gives CDR1 MDHEN, CDR2 SYDVKM. The CDR3 nucleotides are TGTGCCAGCAGTTTATCTTTGAGGGACTCAATGCCTTACGAGCAGTACGTC. Amino acid sequence: CASSLSLRDSMPYEQYV.

This chain joins TRBV6-1 and TRBJ2-2; 8 bases map to TRBD1. The germline V gene has CDR1 MNHNS and CDR2 SASEGT. CDR3 length: 14 residues. Trimming took 9 bases from V and 4 from J; bases not matched to a gene: 7. In nucleotides, the CDR3 is TGTGCCAGTGGACAGGGAACAGGCACCGGGGAGCTGTTTTTT. It codes for CASGQGTGTGELFF.

This clonotype has a handful of counts. The chain recombines TRBV5-1 with TRBJ2-7; D gene ambiguous. V was cut by 0 bases and J by 5 bases, with 12 bases left in between. The CDR3 is 14 amino acids. Germline CDR1 and CDR2: SGHRS and YFSETQ. The CDR3 reads CASSLGPGVHEQYF. CDR3 sequence (DNA): TGCGCCAGCAGCTTGGGCCCTGGAGTCCACGAGCAGTACTTC.

At least ten counts were recorded for this clonotype. The chain carries TRBV23-1 and TRBJ1-5; perhaps TRBD1 as D (5 bases). TRBV23-1 is annotated as an ORF whose role is uncertain. The CDR3 runs to 14 residues. Trimming removed 9 bases from V and 3 bases from J, with 15 bases in between. DNA for the CDR3: TGCGCCAGTCCTGACAGCGAGTACAATCAGCCCCAGCATTTT. It encodes CASPDSEYNQPQHF.

This chain links TRBV13 with TRBJ1-6, with D possibly TRBD1 on 5 matching bases. Trimming took 3 bases from V and 15 from J, leaving 21 bases between them. Germline CDR1 is PRHDT and CDR2 is FYEKMQ (reference sequence). The CDR3 has 15 residues. The CDR3 region has the DNA TGTGCCAGCAGCTTTAGGGGCAGGGCGGTCGAGGTCCTCCACTTT. This sequence encodes CASSFRGRAVEVLHF.

This clonotype was found a few times. The gene calls are TRBV19 and TRBJ2-3; the match to TRBD1 covers 10 bases. V lost 10 bases, J lost 5 bases, and 9 bases stayed unmatched. The CDR3 runs to 14 residues. Germline CDR1 LNHDA, CDR2 SQIVND (reference sequence). CDR3 protein: CATKTGGRGDTQYF. CDR3 sequence (DNA): TGTGCCACCAAGACAGGGGGCCGAGGAGATACGCAGTATTTT.

This clonotype was seen only a few times. CDR3 region: CSAGRDKGAPNYGYTF. The CDR3 DNA reads TGCAGTGCTGGCCGGGACAAGGGGGCCCCTAACTATGGCTACACCTTC. This rearrangement joins TRBV20-1 to TRBJ1-2; 7 nucleotides match TRBD1. V lost 5 bases and J lost 0; bases outside the gene matches: 12. The germline V gene encodes CDR1 DFQATT and CDR2 SNEGSKA (reference sequence). The CDR3 totals 16 residues.

This clonotype was picked up a small number of times. The CDR3 is CASSLGQGEAYEQYF. In DNA, the CDR3 is TGTGCCAGCAGCTTAGGACAGGGGGAAGCCTACGAGCAGTACTTC. V gene TRBV7-9 combines with J gene TRBJ2-7; TRBD1 matches at 9 bases. The trim removed 1 base at V and 2 bases at J, leaving 3 bases unmatched. CDR3 length: 15 amino acids. Germline V gives CDR1 SEHNR, CDR2 FQNEAQ (reference sequence).